The 5 T cell receptor beta chains in this list originate from one sample, sequenced in a study of neoadjuvant anti-PD-1 for oral cavity cancer. As for time point: after neoadjuvant nivolumab, at surgical resection. TCRdb keeps only in-frame clones here, not all; method: immunoSEQ multiplex PCR. Altogether roughly 15,000 clones are present, roughly 74% being singletons, with the ten largest covering 2.8%. Source: PBMCs, taken after nivolumab (anti-PD-1) treatment. These receptors all come from a person aged 40-85 years with oral cavity squamous cell carcinoma.

This clone was found once. The rearrangement links TRBV10-2 to TRBJ1-5; a weak D match, TRBD1 (6 bases). Germline CDR1 and CDR2: WSHSY and SAAADI. This CDR3 contains 13 residues. V lost 8 bases, J lost 6 bases, and 14 bases lay in between. CDR3: CASLGGEGQPQHF. The CDR3 DNA reads as TGCGCCAGCTTAGGGGGGGAGGGTCAGCCCCAGCATTTT.

The chain joins TRBV9 to TRBJ1-3; 9 nucleotides match TRBD1. Germline assignment: CDR1 SGDLS and CDR2 YYNGEE. The CDR3 is 15 residues long. The junction had 6 bases not matched to a gene; V was cut back by 4 bases and J by 4 bases. CDR3 sequence reads: CASSPPDRGGNTIYF. The CDR3 DNA is TGTGCCAGCAGCCCCCCGGACAGGGGAGGAAACACCATATATTTT. The full variable domain, rest sourced from reference TRBV9 and TRBJ1-3, is DSGVTQTPKHLITATGQRVTLRCSPRSGDLSVYWYQQSLDQGLQFLIQYYNGEERAKGNILERFSAQQFPDLHSELNLSSLELGDSALYFCASSPPDRGGNTIYFGEGSWLTVV.

The chain combines TRBV2 with TRBJ1-4, with a tentative D call TRBD1 (6 bases). The V end lost 1 base, the J end lost 4 bases, and 10 bases lay between the germline ends. The V gene's germline CDR1 is SNHLY and CDR2 FYNNEI. CDR3 length: 15 amino acids. CDR3 DNA: TGTGCCAGCAGTGAAGAAGGGGGATATAATGAAAAACTGTTTTTT. Protein: CASSEEGGYNEKLFF.

The chain joins TRBV27 to TRBJ2-2; TRBD2 aligns across 7 bases. From germline, CDR1 is MNHEY and CDR2 SMNVEV (reference sequence). V lost 3 bases to trimming and J lost 3 bases; unmatched junction nucleotides: 10. This CDR3 spans 17 amino acids. CDR3 DNA: TGTGCCAGCAGTTTTGATCGAGGGAGGGCCCACACCGGGGAGCTGTTTTTT. Translated, it gives CASSFDRGRAHTGELFF.

V usage is TRBV27 and J usage is TRBJ1-5; 10 bases are a match to TRBD1. J lost 7 bases, V lost 0 bases, and 6 bases had no gene match. Per germline, CDR1 MNHEY and CDR2 SMNVEV (reference sequence). The CDR3 contains 16 residues. CDR3 bases: TGTGCCAGCAGTTTATCGCCGACAGGGGGCAGCCAGCCCCAGCATTTT. Encoded protein: CASSLSPTGGSQPQHF.